These 13 T cell receptor beta chains were all obtained from the same sample, sequenced in a study of cytomegalovirus exposure and HLA in healthy donors. The PCR had 60 Vbeta and 13 Jbeta primers. TCRdb's table, derived via immunoSEQ multiplex PCR, lists solely in-frame clones and lacks some. The sample lists about 140,000 clones, 82% occurring once. The specimen was PBMCs. All receptors derive from a man aged 30-40 years in good health and CMV-seropositive.

In this sample, this clone turned up a few times. The chain employs TRBV27 and TRBJ1-6; D is ambiguous. Germline CDR1 reads MNHEY; CDR2 reads SMNVEV (reference sequence). Trimming pared 3 bases from V and 10 bases from J, leaving 13 bases between. CDR3 length: 14 residues. The CDR3 reads CASSFQEWRSPLHF. The CDR3, as DNA: TGTGCCAGCAGTTTTCAAGAGTGGAGATCACCCCTCCACTTT.

The rearrangement links TRBV7-2 to TRBJ2-3; TRBD2 aligns across 15 bases. CDR1 and CDR2 (germline): SGHTA, FQGNSA. Trimming removed 4 bases from V and 8 bases from J; junction bases left unmatched: 10. This CDR3 has 17 residues. CDR3 protein: CASSSPGLAGGTATQYF. The CDR3 coding sequence is TGTGCCAGCAGCTCGCCGGGACTAGCGGGAGGTACGGCTACGCAGTATTTT. The full variable domain, rest sourced from reference TRBV7-2 and TRBJ2-3, is GAGVSQSPSNKVTEKGKDVELRCDPISGHTALYWYRQSLGQGLEFLIYFQGNSAPDKSGLPSDRFSAERTGGSVSTLTIQRTQQEDSAVYLCASSSPGLAGGTATQYFGPGTRLTVL.

The chain joins TRBV2 to TRBJ2-3; D ambiguous. The length of the CDR3 is 12 residues. Germline V gives CDR1 SNHLY, CDR2 FYNNEI. V was shortened by 2 bases and J by 3 bases, with 3 bases between the two germline ends. CDR3 protein: CASSEITDTQYF. The CDR3 DNA sequence: TGTGCCAGCAGTGAAATAACAGATACGCAGTATTTT.

The chain uses TRBV18 and TRBJ1-1, with D tentatively TRBD1 (5 bases). The CDR3 is made up of 15 amino acids. Germline V CDR1 and CDR2: KGHSH, LQKENI. With 0 bases removed from V and 4 bases from J, the gap between germline ends came to 12 bases. The CDR3, as DNA: TGTGCCAGCTCACCACCCCATCCGGACACCACTGAAGCTTTCTTT. This sequence encodes CASSPPHPDTTEAFF.

J is TRBJ2-3 and V is TRBV14; a possible D gene is TRBD1 (6 bases). Germline V gives CDR1 SGHDN, CDR2 FVKESK. Trimming stripped 0 bases from V and 0 bases from J, with 13 bases between. The CDR3 extends over 17 amino acids. DNA for the CDR3: TGTGCCAGCAGCCAAGATATAACAGGGTCTAGCACAGATACGCAGTATTTT. It is translated as CASSQDITGSSTDTQYF.

V and J are TRBV2 and TRBJ1-5; D unclear. CDR1 and CDR2 from the germline V gene are SNHLY and FYNNEI. The CDR3 contains 15 residues. Trimming stripped 3 bases from V and 1 base from J, with 10 bases between. CDR3 protein: CASSDGQVSNQPQHF. The CDR3 DNA reads as TGTGCCAGCAGTGATGGGCAGGTGAGCAATCAGCCCCAGCATTTT.

This chain links TRBV25-1 with TRBJ1-3, with D hard to call. Germline-derived CDR1 and CDR2 are MGHDK and SYGVNS. Trimming left V 7 bases short and J 0 bases short, with 7 bases between. This CDR3 contains 13 residues. The CDR3 DNA is TGTGCCAGCACGAGGGACTCTGGAAACACCATATATTTT. Amino acid sequence: CASTRDSGNTIYF.

This chain joins TRBV7-3 and TRBJ2-5, with 14 bases identical to TRBD2. The CDR3 loop spans 16 amino acids. Trimming at V came to 4 bases and at J to 5 bases, leaving 6 bases not matched to a gene. Germline V CDR1 and CDR2: SGHTA, FQGTGA. The CDR3 DNA sequence: TGTGCCAGCAGCTCGGGGACTAGCGGGGGCAGGGAGACCCAGTACTTC. Translated, it gives CASSSGTSGGRETQYF.

The chain couples TRBV7-2 to TRBJ1-5; 9 bases match TRBD1. Germline V gives CDR1 SGHTA, CDR2 FQGNSA. V was clipped by 2 bases and J by 7 bases; unmatched bases: 6. This CDR3 contains 15 residues. CDR3 nucleotide sequence: TGTGCCAGCAGCTTACAGACAGGGGGAGAGCAGCCCCAGCATTTT. Translated, it gives CASSLQTGGEQPQHF.

This clone was seen once. The rearrangement uses TRBV6-5 and TRBJ1-2, with TRBD1 matching over 8 bases. Germline V gene lookup returns CDR1 MNHEY and CDR2 SVGAGI. The CDR3 runs 15 residues. V lost 5 bases to trimming and J lost 4 bases; unmatched junction nucleotides: 9. CDR3 in amino acids: CASSRDGQGSYGYTF. For the CDR3, the DNA is TGTGCCAGCAGTCGTGACGGACAGGGCTCCTATGGCTACACCTTC.

The V call is TRBV5-1, the J call TRBJ2-1, with 10 bases fitting TRBD2. Trimming took 0 bases from V and 7 from J; bases not matched to a gene: 4. The germline gives CDR1 SGHRS, CDR2 YFSETQ. CDR3 length equals 15 residues. CDR3 in amino acids: CASSLGTSGLNEQFF. The CDR3 DNA reads TGCGCCAGCAGCTTGGGGACTAGCGGCCTAAATGAGCAGTTCTTC.

This chain joins TRBV4-1 and TRBJ2-5, with a tentative D call TRBD2 (5 bases). Germline V gives CDR1 MGHRA, CDR2 YSYEKL. Trimming took off 1 base at V and 2 bases at J, with 5 bases between the two ends. The CDR3 extends over 13 amino acids. The CDR3 sequence is CASSQGTQETQYF. Written as DNA, the CDR3 is TGCGCCAGCAGCCAAGGGACTCAAGAGACCCAGTACTTC.

This chain joins TRBV19 and TRBJ2-4, with 8 bases lining up with TRBD1. The CDR3 is 14 residues long. V trimming: 1 base; J trimming: 7 bases; junction bases outside the gene matches: 3. The V gene's germline CDR1 is LNHDA and CDR2 SQIVND (reference sequence). The CDR3 sequence: CASSIGQGTNIQYF. CDR3 DNA: TGTGCCAGTAGTATAGGACAGGGGACCAACATTCAGTACTTC.